This T cell receptor beta chain was sequenced for a study of CD8+ T cells in alopecia areata. Following RNA extraction, reverse transcription yielded cDNA that acted as the sequencing template. The repertoire was sequenced with immunoSEQ multiplex PCR; TCRdb's copy has only in-frame clones and lacks some. The data hold around 180,000 clones, with roughly 70% observed a single time. The treatment was: oral pan-JAK inhibitor, 5-10 mg twice daily. Alopecia areata patients had lesional scalp punch biopsies and peripheral blood taken from them. CDR1 is SQVTM and CDR2 is ANQGSEA in the germline V gene. Trimming left V 7 bases short and J 6 bases short, with 12 bases between. The CDR3 covers 12 residues. As for this clone: Its matching antigen is unknown.

Overall study findings and caveats: Affected lesional scalp, above all in alopecia totalis/universalis, was more clonal than normal scalp. Within the top 100, expanded CD8+ clones significantly decreased with tofacitinib, as did scalp clonality. Any link of baseline CD8+ expansion to response, resting on one nonresponder, remains uncertain.

The chain is built from TRBV29-1 and TRBJ2-2; perhaps TRBD2 as D (6 bases). The sample here was CD4+ T cells sorted from blood, taken around week 50, from a patient treated with tofacitinib. This clonotype was obtained from a human donor with alopecia areata. CDR3 loop: CSAFGLPGELFF. The CDR3 DNA is TGCAGCGCCTTCGGACTACCCGGGGAGCTGTTTTTT.